These T cell receptor beta chains were read from a single sample in a study of OX40 agonist ivuxolimab in advanced cancers. The table came from immunoSEQ multiplex PCR; TCRdb's copy has only in-frame clones and leaves some out. The profile shows under 45,000 clones, roughly four fifths of them singletons. This specimen consisted of CD4+ or CD8+ T cells sorted from blood, obtained in a trial of the OX40 agonist ivuxolimab. The receptor set was obtained from an adult with an advanced solid tumor such as melanoma, head and neck, liver or kidney cancer. The CDR3 runs from the conserved cysteine through the conserved F or W. Fields, in order: V gene, D gene, J gene, clone size, CDR3 DNA, CDR3 protein. The D gene is left open where the match is weak. The size of a clone is reported for some rows only, either as once, few or many, or as a class for expanded clones.

v_gene: TRBV9
d_gene: .
j_gene: TRBJ2-5
abundance: .
CDR3nt: TGTGCCAGCAGCGTAGCCACCTCTGGAGAGACCCAGTACTTC
CDR3aa: CASSVATSGETQYF

v_gene: TRBV4-1
d_gene: TRBD1
j_gene: TRBJ2-5
abundance: .
CDR3nt: TGCGCCAGCAGCCAAGCCGGGACAGGGAGAGAGACCCAGTACTTC
CDR3aa: CASSQAGTGRETQYF

v_gene: TRBV29-1
d_gene: .
j_gene: TRBJ1-4
abundance: .
CDR3nt: TGCAGCGTTGCTACTTATAATGAAAAACTGTTTTTT
CDR3aa: CSVATYNEKLFF

v_gene: TRBV7-9
d_gene: TRBD1
j_gene: TRBJ2-1
abundance: once
CDR3nt: TGTGCCAGCAGCGCAGCGACAGGGAGCTCCTACAATGAGCAGTTCTTC
CDR3aa: CASSAATGSSYNEQFF

v_gene: TRBV5-1
d_gene: .
j_gene: TRBJ1-2
abundance: .
CDR3nt: TGCGCCAGCAGCTTGCAGGACAGCTCAGATGGCTACACCTTC
CDR3aa: CASSLQDSSDGYTF

v_gene: TRBV6-5
d_gene: TRBD1
j_gene: TRBJ2-3
abundance: .
CDR3nt: TGTGCCAGCAGCAGACCGACAGGGGGTGCAGATACGCAGTATTTT
CDR3aa: CASSRPTGGADTQYF

v_gene: TRBV7-8
d_gene: TRBD1
j_gene: TRBJ2-5
abundance: .
CDR3nt: TGTGCCAGCAGCTTAGTAGGACAGGGCGATCCCCAGTACTTC
CDR3aa: CASSLVGQGDPQYF

v_gene: TRBV18
d_gene: .
j_gene: TRBJ2-5
abundance: few
CDR3nt: TGTGCCAGCTCACCAAGCAGGCAGGAGACCCAGTACTTC
CDR3aa: CASSPSRQETQYF

v_gene: TRBV27
d_gene: .
j_gene: TRBJ1-1
abundance: few
CDR3nt: TGTGCCAGCAGTTTTGCAGGGGTAAATACTGAAGCTTTCTTT
CDR3aa: CASSFAGVNTEAFF

v_gene: TRBV5-6
d_gene: .
j_gene: TRBJ2-6
abundance: .
CDR3nt: TGTGCCAGCAGCCCGGCAAGGGCCAACGTCCTGACTTTC
CDR3aa: CASSPARANVLTF

v_gene: TRBV4-2
d_gene: .
j_gene: TRBJ1-2
abundance: .
CDR3nt: TGTGCCAGCAGCCATCAGGACAGCTATGGCTACACCTTC
CDR3aa: CASSHQDSYGYTF

v_gene: TRBV6-5
d_gene: .
j_gene: TRBJ2-5
abundance: .
CDR3nt: TGTGCCAGCAGTCTAGACAACCAAGAGACCCAGTACTTC
CDR3aa: CASSLDNQETQYF

v_gene: TRBV7-3
d_gene: .
j_gene: TRBJ2-1
abundance: .
CDR3nt: TGTGCCAGCAGCAAGGGAATGGGAAATGAGCAGTTCTTC
CDR3aa: CASSKGMGNEQFF

v_gene: TRBV5-1
d_gene: .
j_gene: TRBJ1-4
abundance: .
CDR3nt: TGCGCCAGCAGCTTATCATACGGGAATGAAAAACTGTTTTTT
CDR3aa: CASSLSYGNEKLFF

v_gene: TRBV5-4
d_gene: TRBD2
j_gene: TRBJ2-5
abundance: .
CDR3nt: TGTGCCAGCAGCTTGGGGACTAGCGGGAGGGGAGAGACCCAGTACTTC
CDR3aa: CASSLGTSGRGETQYF

v_gene: TRBV5-1
d_gene: TRBD1
j_gene: TRBJ2-3
abundance: .
CDR3nt: TGCGCCAGCAGCTTGGGACAGGGTTCCGGCACAGATACGCAGTATTTT
CDR3aa: CASSLGQGSGTDTQYF

v_gene: TRBV5-6
d_gene: .
j_gene: TRBJ2-1
abundance: .
CDR3nt: TGTGCCAGCAGCTCCCTTTCGGTGGGAAGGGCCTACAATGAGCAGTTCTTC
CDR3aa: CASSSLSVGRAYNEQFF

v_gene: TRBV6-5
d_gene: .
j_gene: TRBJ2-7
abundance: .
CDR3nt: TGTGCCAGCAGTTACGATATAGACAAAGCCTACGAGCAGTACTTC
CDR3aa: CASSYDIDKAYEQYF

v_gene: TRBV7-9
d_gene: .
j_gene: TRBJ2-7
abundance: .
CDR3nt: TGTGCCAGCAGCCTAAGGGACTTTCCTGGGGACGAGCAGTACTTC
CDR3aa: CASSLRDFPGDEQYF

v_gene: TRBV4-2
d_gene: .
j_gene: TRBJ2-5
abundance: .
CDR3nt: TGTGCCAGCAGCCAAGTCAGAGGGAACGGTTTGTACCAAGAGACCCAGTACTTC
CDR3aa: CASSQVRGNGLYQETQYF

v_gene: TRBV6-5
d_gene: .
j_gene: TRBJ1-5
abundance: .
CDR3nt: TGTGCCAGCAGTGGGGGGGGGTACAATCAGCCCCAGCATTTT
CDR3aa: CASSGGGYNQPQHF

v_gene: TRBV10-3
d_gene: TRBD2
j_gene: TRBJ2-1
abundance: .
CDR3nt: TGTGCCATCAGTGAACGGGAGGCCTCCTACAATGAGCAGTTCTTC
CDR3aa: CAISEREASYNEQFF

v_gene: TRBV9
d_gene: .
j_gene: TRBJ2-5
abundance: .
CDR3nt: TGTGCCAGCAGCCCCCAAGGGGTGCTGGAAGAGACCCAGTACTTC
CDR3aa: CASSPQGVLEETQYF

v_gene: TRBV7-3
d_gene: .
j_gene: TRBJ1-1
abundance: .
CDR3nt: TGTGCCAGCAGAGTTAATGGGGGGACTGAAGCTTTCTTT
CDR3aa: CASRVNGGTEAFF

v_gene: TRBV6-5
d_gene: .
j_gene: TRBJ1-4
abundance: .
CDR3nt: TGTGCCAGCAGTTACTCCGGGACCGGTGAAAAACTGTTTTTT
CDR3aa: CASSYSGTGEKLFF

v_gene: TRBV6-1
d_gene: .
j_gene: TRBJ2-3
abundance: .
CDR3nt: TGTGCCAGCAGTGATCTAGCGCCTAGCACAGATACGCAGTATTTT
CDR3aa: CASSDLAPSTDTQYF

v_gene: TRBV5-8
d_gene: TRBD1
j_gene: TRBJ2-1
abundance: .
CDR3nt: TGTGCCAGCAGCTTGGGGACAGGGGGCGTCGATGAGCAGTTCTTC
CDR3aa: CASSLGTGGVDEQFF

v_gene: TRBV29-1
d_gene: .
j_gene: TRBJ2-1
abundance: .
CDR3nt: TGCAGCGTTGAACAAGGGACTGCCTCCTACAATGAGCAGTTCTTC
CDR3aa: CSVEQGTASYNEQFF

v_gene: TRBV11-2
d_gene: .
j_gene: TRBJ2-5
abundance: once
CDR3nt: TGTGCCAGCAGCTTAGGGGGCATCCAAGAGACCCAGTACTTC
CDR3aa: CASSLGGIQETQYF

v_gene: TRBV7-2
d_gene: .
j_gene: TRBJ1-1
abundance: .
CDR3nt: TGTGCCAGCAGCTTAGTGATAGGGGTGGCCACTGAAGCTTTCTTT
CDR3aa: CASSLVIGVATEAFF

v_gene: TRBV5-1
d_gene: .
j_gene: TRBJ2-1
abundance: .
CDR3nt: TGCGCCAGCAGCCTGACCCCACCGACCTCCTACAATGAGCAGTTCTTC
CDR3aa: CASSLTPPTSYNEQFF

v_gene: TRBV28
d_gene: .
j_gene: TRBJ2-1
abundance: .
CDR3nt: TGTGCCAGCAGTTTTGGGGGGACCGTACTAGGGAATGAGCAGTTCTTC
CDR3aa: CASSFGGTVLGNEQFF

v_gene: TRBV6-6
d_gene: .
j_gene: TRBJ1-1
abundance: .
CDR3nt: TGTGCCAGCAGTTACGAGAACACTGAAGCTTTCTTT
CDR3aa: CASSYENTEAFF